This T cell receptor beta chain stems from a study of blood T cell repertoires in COVID-19. This CDR3 has 16 residues. After removal of 6 bases from V and 1 base from J, the junction contained 8 bases not matched to a gene. Germline V gene lookup returns CDR1 SGHNT and CDR2 YENEEA. Profiled with immunoSEQ multiplex PCR; TCRdb holds only in-frame clones, not every one. The sample includes fewer than 350,000 clones, around 89% of them seen just once. Those enrolled, adults aged roughly 18 to 90 years, came from about two dozen US areas. The sequenced sample consisted of PBMCs or T cells enriched from blood (not recorded which). The clonotype originates from a woman between 25 and 40 years old with acute COVID-19. This chain links TRBV11-3 with TRBJ2-3; the match to TRBD2 covers 9 bases. The CDR3 region is CASSHHSGSGTDTQYF. CDR3 nucleotides: TGTGCCAGCAGTCATCATAGCGGGAGTGGCACAGATACGCAGTATTTT.